The 30 T cell receptor beta chains given below trace back to one sample, sequenced in a study of patients and donors after allogeneic stem cell transplantation. TCRdb re-called the RT-PCR reads with MiXCR, one entry per CDR3 protein. The data hold about 150,000 distinct CDR3 sequences, with more than 20% observed a single time. Sample: blood, either unsorted or a sorted T cell fraction (not recorded which). The receptors here all came from a human donor who was either an allogeneic HSCT recipient or a stem cell or donor lymphocyte infusion donor (not recorded which). It is not recorded whose cells these are; they may come from a transplant donor.

CDR3 loop: CAIRDRVLPSYGYTF. The CDR3 coding sequence is TGTGCCATCCGGGACAGGGTTTTGCCCTCTTATGGCTACACCTTC. V is TRBV10-3 and J is TRBJ1-2, with 9 bases matching TRBD1. Germline loops: CDR1 ENHRY, CDR2 SYGVKD. V shed 8 bases, J shed 5 bases, and the junction held 12 bases outside the gene matches. The length of the CDR3 is 15 residues.

This clonotype was picked up a small number of times. This chain connects TRBV20-1 to TRBJ2-7, with 9 bases matching TRBD2. Trimming took 1 base from V and 5 from J; bases not matched to a gene: 18. The CDR3 extends over 18 amino acids. Germline V gene lookup returns CDR1 DFQATT and CDR2 SNEGSKA (reference sequence). This chain's CDR3 is CSARGVRNSGSFLHEQYF. The CDR3 nucleotides read TGCAGTGCTAGAGGAGTCAGAAATAGCGGGAGTTTCTTGCACGAGCAGTACTTC.

This clonotype was picked up a small number of times. The rearrangement uses TRBV12-3 or TRBV12-4 and TRBJ2-1, with TRBD1 matching over 7 bases. This CDR3 has 14 amino acids. J was trimmed by 4 bases and V by 8 bases; bases with no gene match: 8. CDR3 in amino acids: CASQGTATYNEQFF. The CDR3 DNA follows: TGTGCCAGCCAAGGGACAGCAACGTACAATGAGCAGTTCTTC.

The sample holds a few counts of this clonotype. This sequence joins TRBV9 and TRBJ2-1, with D uncertain. Trimming removed 0 bases at V and 0 bases at J, with 10 bases between. CDR3 size: 16 residues. From germline, CDR1 is SGDLS and CDR2 YYNGEE. The CDR3 DNA sequence: TGTGCCAGCAGCGTAGACGTGGCCTTCTCCTACAATGAGCAGTTCTTC. Its translation: CASSVDVAFSYNEQFF. The full variable domain, with the rest looked up from reference TRBV9 and TRBJ2-1, is DSGVTQTPKHLITATGQRVTLRCSPRSGDLSVYWYQQSLDQGLQFLIQYYNGEERAKGNILERFSAQQFPDLHSELNLSSLELGDSALYFCASSVDVAFSYNEQFFGPGTRLTVL.

In its sample, this clonotype was seen a few times. This chain joins TRBV7-8 and TRBJ2-3; 7 bases are shared with TRBD2. Germline V gene lookup returns CDR1 SGHVS and CDR2 FQNEAQ. The trim removed 3 bases at V and 1 base at J, leaving 4 bases unmatched. This CDR3 contains 15 residues. CDR3 bases: TGTGCCAGCAGCTTGGGAGGGCCGGGCACAGATACGCAGTATTTT. This sequence encodes CASSLGGPGTDTQYF.

The chain carries TRBV9 and TRBJ2-1; no definite D call. This CDR3 comprises 12 residues. Germline assignment: CDR1 SGDLS and CDR2 YYNGEE. The V end was cut by 0 bases, the J end by 9 bases, with 7 bases between. The CDR3 spells CASSVVLGEQFF. In DNA form, the CDR3 reads TGTGCCAGCAGCGTAGTACTTGGTGAGCAGTTCTTC.

The chain couples TRBV6-5 to TRBJ2-3; no definite D call. The CDR3 covers 13 residues. The germline gives CDR1 MNHEY, CDR2 SVGAGI. V lost 7 bases, J lost 1 base, and 9 bases lay in between. The CDR3 bases are TGTGCCAGCAAAACTGGGGGCACAGATACGCAGTATTTT. Protein product: CASKTGGTDTQYF.

This clonotype has a handful of counts. The chain links TRBV4-1 to TRBJ2-2; D is perhaps TRBD2 (6 bases). Trimming took 1 base from V and 3 from J, leaving 12 bases between them. This CDR3 spans 16 amino acids. The germline V gene encodes CDR1 MGHRA and CDR2 YSYEKL. DNA of the CDR3: TGCGCCAGCAGCCAAGGGAGGGGCCTATACACCGGGGAGCTGTTTTTT. Translating gives CASSQGRGLYTGELFF.

V usage is TRBV20-1 and J usage is TRBJ1-1; a possible D gene is TRBD1 (5 bases). CDR3 length: 16 residues. CDR1 DFQATT and CDR2 SNEGSKA come from the germline V gene (reference sequence). With 1 base removed from V and 1 base from J, the gap between germline ends came to 16 bases. The CDR3 DNA sequence: TGCAGTGCTAGAGCCCTTAGGGACGGTTCGAACACTGAAGCTTTCTTT. As protein: CSARALRDGSNTEAFF.

This chain joins TRBV20-1 and TRBJ2-1; no reliable D call. Trimming shortened V by 0 bases and J by 6 bases, and 15 bases separated the two germline ends. CDR3 size: 15 residues. CDR1 is DFQATT and CDR2 is SNEGSKA in the germline V gene (reference sequence). The CDR3, as DNA: TGCAGTGCTAGAGATCCGCGCCCCGGAAGCAATGAGCAGTTCTTC. It yields the protein CSARDPRPGSNEQFF.

This chain connects TRBV20-1 to TRBJ2-1; D uncertain. CDR3 size: 13 residues. Deletions cut 5 bases from V and 2 bases from J, with 10 bases between. Germline V gene sequence: CDR1 DFQATT, CDR2 SNEGSKA (reference sequence). CDR3 bases: TGCAGTGCTCAGACCGCGGCCTACAATGAGCAGTTCTTC. Encoded protein: CSAQTAAYNEQFF.

The chain employs TRBV6-5 and TRBJ1-1, with 8 bases fitting TRBD1. With 7 bases clipped from V and 10 bases from J, the junction kept 11 bases outside the gene matches. The CDR3 spans 13 residues. Per germline, CDR1 MNHEY and CDR2 SVGAGI. The CDR3: CASIPDRASGAFF. The CDR3 nucleotides read TGTGCCAGCATCCCGGACAGGGCTTCAGGAGCTTTCTTT.

This clonotype appeared a few times. This sequence joins TRBV20-1 and TRBJ2-7, with D perhaps TRBD1 or TRBD2 (6 bases each). Trimming left V 0 bases short and J 6 bases short, with 18 bases between. Germline CDR1 and CDR2: DFQATT and SNEGSKA (reference sequence). The CDR3 length is 15 residues. This CDR3 reads CSARDLWGARSEQYF. CDR3 DNA sequence: TGCAGTGCTAGAGATCTGTGGGGGGCCCGTTCCGAGCAGTACTTC.

This chain links TRBV12-5 with TRBJ2-5; D unclear. V shed 3 bases and J shed 3 bases, with 11 bases lying between them. Germline V gives CDR1 LGHNT, CDR2 FRNRAP. CDR3 length: 14 amino acids. The CDR3 is CASGLPLSEETQYF. CDR3 coding DNA: TGTGCTAGTGGTTTACCCCTGAGCGAAGAGACCCAGTACTTC.

This clonotype appeared a few times. The chain links TRBV12-5 to TRBJ1-2; 9 bases align to TRBD1. From germline, CDR1 is LGHNT and CDR2 FRNRAP. The V segment lost 0 bases and the J segment 0 bases; nucleotides outside the gene matches: 8. The CDR3 extends over 18 amino acids. The CDR3 loop is CASGLVLGQGKTNYGYTF. Written as DNA, the CDR3 is TGTGCTAGTGGTTTGGTATTGGGACAGGGAAAGACTAACTATGGCTACACCTTC.

The chain has TRBV7-9 and TRBJ2-1, with TRBD2 identical over 9 bases. CDR1 is SEHNR, CDR2 FQNEAQ, per germline (reference sequence). V gave up 7 bases and J gave up 2 bases; unmatched junction bases: 12. This CDR3 contains 17 residues. The CDR3 nucleotides read TGTGCCAGCACCTCAGGTAGCGGGAGAATCACCTACAATGAGCAGTTCTTC. This sequence encodes CASTSGSGRITYNEQFF.

The chain recombines TRBV7-6 with TRBJ2-7; possible D gene TRBD1, 6 bases. The V end lost 4 bases, the J end lost 1 base, and 11 bases lay between the germline ends. The CDR3 spans 14 residues. The germline gives CDR1 SGHVS, CDR2 FNYEAQ. Here the CDR3 DNA reads TGTGCCAGCAGCTCGAACAGGGTTTCCTACGAGCAGTACTTC. Protein product: CASSSNRVSYEQYF. Filled out from reference TRBV7-6 and TRBJ2-7, the complete variable domain reads GAGVSQSPRYKVTKRGQDVALRCDPISGHVSLYWYRQALGQGPEFLTYFNYEAQQDKSGLPNDRFSAERPEGSISTLTIQRTEQRDSAMYRCASSSNRVSYEQYFGPGTRLTVT.

The chain joins TRBV12-3 or TRBV12-4 to TRBJ1-1, with 7 bases aligning to TRBD1. The trim removed 5 bases at V and 6 bases at J, leaving 24 bases unmatched. This CDR3 contains 19 residues. CDR3 sequence: CASSPRRVTRDSPLAEAFF. The CDR3 region has the DNA TGTGCCAGCAGTCCGCGACGTGTTACCCGGGACAGCCCTCTCGCTGAAGCTTTCTTT.

This clonotype was found a few times. This chain links TRBV12-3 or TRBV12-4 with TRBJ1-2; D remains unclear. Trimming pared 5 bases from V and 2 bases from J, leaving 12 bases between. This CDR3 has 14 residues. The CDR3 bases are TGTGCCAGCAGTCCCCTGACCAGGAACTATGGCTACACCTTC. It specifies CASSPLTRNYGYTF.

The table lists this clonotype with a few counts. The V call is TRBV4-1, the J call TRBJ1-1, with D maybe TRBD1 (6 bases). CDR1 and CDR2 (germline): MGHRA, YSYEKL. V gave up 2 bases and J gave up 1 base, with 17 bases separating them. The CDR3 totals 17 residues. CDR3 amino acids: CASSQYRGDKTNTEAFF. The CDR3 coding sequence is TGCGCCAGCAGCCAATATCGGGGGGACAAGACGAACACTGAAGCTTTCTTT.

This clonotype has a count of ten or more. This sequence joins TRBV5-5 and TRBJ2-2; the D gene could be TRBD1 or TRBD2 (6 bases each). Trimming shortened V by 4 bases and J by 0 bases, and 28 bases separated the two germline ends. Germline V gene lookup returns CDR1 SGHKS and CDR2 YYEKEE (reference sequence). CDR3 length: 21 residues. CDR3 in DNA: TGTGCCAGCAGCCCTAGGAGGGGGGAGGATGTGTCTCTGGCGAACACCGGGGAGCTGTTTTTT. Translation gives CASSPRRGEDVSLANTGELFF.

This clonotype was seen only a few times. The gene calls are TRBV20-1 and TRBJ2-7, with 8 nucleotides matching TRBD2. CDR1 is DFQATT and CDR2 is SNEGSKA in the germline V gene (reference sequence). V was pared by 5 bases and J by 2 bases, with 11 bases of the junction left unmatched. The CDR3 contains 15 residues. The CDR3 loop is CSAQAGVSLPYEQYF. CDR3 DNA sequence: TGCAGTGCTCAAGCGGGGGTTTCCCTCCCCTACGAGCAGTACTTC.

In this sample, this clonotype turned up a few times. The chain employs TRBV27 and TRBJ2-7, with D tentatively TRBD2 (6 bases). V was pared by 1 base and J by 4 bases, with 8 bases between. The CDR3 totals 13 residues. Germline CDR1 MNHEY, CDR2 SMNVEV (reference sequence). For the CDR3, the DNA is TGTGCCAGCAGTTTATGGAGGGGTTACGAGCAGTACTTC. It codes for CASSLWRGYEQYF.

In its sample, this clonotype was seen a few times. The chain uses TRBV4-2 and TRBJ1-1, with D hard to call. From germline, CDR1 is LGHNA and CDR2 YNFKEQ. The CDR3 length is 15 residues. V lost 1 base to trimming and J lost 2 bases, with 11 bases between them. In nucleotides, the CDR3 is TGTGCCAGCAGCCAAGTCCCGCGGGAAAACACTGAAGCTTTCTTT. This gives the protein CASSQVPRENTEAFF.

This chain uses TRBV10-3 with TRBJ1-6; D may be TRBD1 (6 bases). The CDR3 length is 15 residues. V dropped 6 bases and J dropped 0 bases, with 9 bases sitting between them. Germline CDR1 ENHRY, CDR2 SYGVKD. The CDR3 loop is CAIRGGASYNSPLHF. The DNA for the CDR3 is TGTGCCATCAGGGGGGGCGCCTCCTATAATTCACCCCTCCACTTT.

The chain joins TRBV12-3 or TRBV12-4 to TRBJ2-4, with D tentatively TRBD1 (6 bases). V was clipped by 4 bases and J by 0 bases, with 13 bases between them. The CDR3 contains 16 residues. The CDR3: CASSSQGYLAKNIQYF. The CDR3, as DNA: TGTGCCAGCAGTTCCCAGGGGTACCTAGCCAAAAACATTCAGTACTTC.

The chain links TRBV3-1 to TRBJ2-1; the match to TRBD2 covers 9 bases. The CDR3 totals 16 residues. CDR1 and CDR2 from the germline V gene are LGHDT and YNNKEL (reference sequence). The trim removed 8 bases at V and 0 bases at J, leaving 8 bases unmatched. In nucleotides, the CDR3 is TGTGCCAGCCCTGGGGGTAGCGGGGGCTCCTACAATGAGCAGTTCTTC. This translates into CASPGGSGGSYNEQFF.

This chain uses TRBV29-1 with TRBJ1-1, with D maybe TRBD1 (6 bases). This CDR3 region has 14 residues. V lost 0 bases to trimming and J lost 5 bases, with 13 bases between them. The V gene's germline CDR1 is SQVTM and CDR2 ANQGSEA. The chain's CDR3 is CSVEDGQGWTEAFF. The CDR3 nucleotides are TGCAGCGTTGAAGACGGGCAGGGGTGGACTGAAGCTTTCTTT.

The rearrangement links TRBV24-1 to TRBJ2-1; 8 positions match TRBD2. Germline trimming cut 0 bases from V and 7 bases from J; bases unmatched to any gene: 10. Germline loops: CDR1 KGHDR, CDR2 SFDVKD. This CDR3 contains 17 residues. CDR3 region: CATSDLGKRERRNEQFF. Here the CDR3 DNA reads TGTGCCACCAGTGATTTGGGGAAGCGGGAGCGCCGGAATGAGCAGTTCTTC.

The chain has TRBV6-5 and TRBJ2-1, with 10 bases matching TRBD2. The V gene's germline CDR1 is MNHEY and CDR2 SVGAGI. V shed 0 bases and J 3 bases; nucleotides not matched to a gene: 5. There are 17 residues in the CDR3. The CDR3 nucleotides read TGTGCCAGCAGTTACTCTCGGCTAGCGGGAGTCTACAATGAGCAGTTCTTC. Translated: CASSYSRLAGVYNEQFF.